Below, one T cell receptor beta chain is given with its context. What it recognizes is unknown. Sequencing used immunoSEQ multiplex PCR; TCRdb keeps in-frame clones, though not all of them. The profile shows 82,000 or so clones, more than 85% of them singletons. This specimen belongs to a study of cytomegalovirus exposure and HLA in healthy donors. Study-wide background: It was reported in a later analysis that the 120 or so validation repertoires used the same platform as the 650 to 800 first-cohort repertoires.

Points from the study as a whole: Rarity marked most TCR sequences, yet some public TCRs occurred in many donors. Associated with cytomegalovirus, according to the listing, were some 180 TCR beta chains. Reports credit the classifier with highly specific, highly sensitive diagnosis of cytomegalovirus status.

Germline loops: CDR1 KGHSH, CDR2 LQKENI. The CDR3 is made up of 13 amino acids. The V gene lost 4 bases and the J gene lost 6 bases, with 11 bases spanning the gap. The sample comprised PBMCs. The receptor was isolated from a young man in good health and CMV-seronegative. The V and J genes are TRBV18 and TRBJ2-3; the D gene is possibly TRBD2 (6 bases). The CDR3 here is CASSLGTPDTQYF. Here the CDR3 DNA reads TGTGCCAGCTCACTGGGGACTCCTGATACGCAGTATTTT.